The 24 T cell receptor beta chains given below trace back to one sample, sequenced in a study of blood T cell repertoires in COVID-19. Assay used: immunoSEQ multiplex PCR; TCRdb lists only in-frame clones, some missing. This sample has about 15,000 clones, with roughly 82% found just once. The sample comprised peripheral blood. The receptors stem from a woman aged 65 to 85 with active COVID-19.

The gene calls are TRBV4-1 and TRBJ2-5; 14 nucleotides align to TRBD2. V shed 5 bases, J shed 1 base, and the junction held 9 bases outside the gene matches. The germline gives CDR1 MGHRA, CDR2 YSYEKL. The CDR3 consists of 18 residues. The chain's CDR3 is CASSEAGLAGAPQETQYF. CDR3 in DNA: TGCGCCAGCAGCGAAGCGGGACTAGCGGGAGCGCCCCAAGAGACCCAGTACTTC.

The CDR3 sequence is CASSTSGRTDTQYF. CDR3 nucleotide sequence: TGTGCCAGCAGTACCAGCGGGAGAACAGATACGCAGTATTTT. The V call is TRBV6-5, the J call TRBJ2-3; 8 bases line up with TRBD2. There are 14 residues in the CDR3. CDR1 MNHEY and CDR2 SVGAGI come from the germline V gene. Trimming took 5 bases from V and 3 from J; bases not matched to a gene: 4.

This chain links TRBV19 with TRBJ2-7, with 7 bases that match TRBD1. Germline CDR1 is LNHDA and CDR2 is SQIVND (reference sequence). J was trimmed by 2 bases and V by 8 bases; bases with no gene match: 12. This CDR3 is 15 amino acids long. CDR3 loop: CASFSPRDRAYEQYF. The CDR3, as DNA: TGTGCCAGTTTTTCACCTCGGGACAGAGCCTACGAGCAGTACTTC.

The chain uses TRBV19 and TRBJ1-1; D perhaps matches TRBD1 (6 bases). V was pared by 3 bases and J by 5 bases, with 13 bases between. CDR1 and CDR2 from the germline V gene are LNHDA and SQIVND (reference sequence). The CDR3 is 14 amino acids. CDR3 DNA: TGTGCCAGTAGTATCAGGGGCGCAGGGACTGAAGCTTTCTTT. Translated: CASSIRGAGTEAFF. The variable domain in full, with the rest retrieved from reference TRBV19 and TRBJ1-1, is DGGITQSPKYLFRKEGQNVTLSCEQNLNHDAMYWYRQDPGQGLRLIYYSQIVNDFQKGDIAEGYSVSREKKESFPLTVTSAQKNPTAFYLCASSIRGAGTEAFFGQGTRLTVV.

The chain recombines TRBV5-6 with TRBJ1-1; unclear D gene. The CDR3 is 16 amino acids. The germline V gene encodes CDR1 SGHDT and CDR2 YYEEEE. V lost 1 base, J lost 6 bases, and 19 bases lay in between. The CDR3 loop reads CASSLPPSAGKAEAFF. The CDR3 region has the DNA TGTGCCAGCAGCTTGCCCCCGTCGGCAGGTAAGGCTGAAGCTTTCTTT. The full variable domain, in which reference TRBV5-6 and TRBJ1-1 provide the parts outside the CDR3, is DAGVTQSPTHLIKTRGQQVTLRCSPKSGHDTVSWYQQALGQGPQFIFQYYEEEERQRGNFPDRFSGHQFPNYSSELNVNALLLGDSALYLCASSLPPSAGKAEAFFGQGTRLTVV.

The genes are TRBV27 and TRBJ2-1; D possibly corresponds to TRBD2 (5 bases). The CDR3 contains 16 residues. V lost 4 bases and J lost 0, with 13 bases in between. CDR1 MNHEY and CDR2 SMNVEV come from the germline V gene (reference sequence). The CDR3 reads CASSSYTRTSYNEQFF. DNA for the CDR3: TGTGCCAGCAGTTCATATACTAGAACCTCCTACAATGAGCAGTTCTTC.

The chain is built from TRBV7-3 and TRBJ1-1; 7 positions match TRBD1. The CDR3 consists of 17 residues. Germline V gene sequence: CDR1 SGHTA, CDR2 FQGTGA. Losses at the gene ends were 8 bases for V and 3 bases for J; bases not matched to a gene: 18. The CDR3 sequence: CASLLATGTVEDTEAFF. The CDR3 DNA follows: TGTGCCAGCCTTCTGGCGACAGGGACAGTAGAGGACACTGAAGCTTTCTTT.

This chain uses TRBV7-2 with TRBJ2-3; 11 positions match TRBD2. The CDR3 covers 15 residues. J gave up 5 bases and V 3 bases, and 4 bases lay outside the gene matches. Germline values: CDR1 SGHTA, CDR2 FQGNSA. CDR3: CASSFSSGRLDTQYF. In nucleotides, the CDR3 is TGTGCCAGCAGCTTTTCTAGCGGGAGGCTAGATACGCAGTATTTT.

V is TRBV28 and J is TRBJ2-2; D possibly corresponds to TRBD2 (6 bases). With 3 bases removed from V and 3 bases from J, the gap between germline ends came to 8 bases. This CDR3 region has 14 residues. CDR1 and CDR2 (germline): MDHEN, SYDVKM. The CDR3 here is CASSLWGDTGELFF. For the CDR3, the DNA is TGTGCCAGCAGTTTGTGGGGGGACACCGGGGAGCTGTTTTTT.

This CDR3 is CASSLPVGAGRADTQYF. CDR3 coding DNA: TGTGCCAGCAGCCTCCCCGTCGGGGCAGGGAGGGCAGATACGCAGTATTTT. The chain is built from TRBV5-6 and TRBJ2-3, with 7 bases aligning to TRBD2. CDR3 length equals 17 residues. The germline CDR1 and CDR2 sequences are SGHDT and YYEEEE. V shed 4 bases, J shed 4 bases, and the junction held 15 bases outside the gene matches.

CDR3 nucleotide sequence: TGTGCCAGCAGCTCGGGACAGGGGAATAATGAGCAGTTCTTC. Its translation is CASSSGQGNNEQFF. V and J are TRBV5-4 and TRBJ2-1; TRBD1 matches 10 bases. CDR1 and CDR2 from the germline V gene are SGHNT and YYREEE (reference sequence). With V trimmed by 3 bases and J by 7 bases, 4 bases remained unmatched. The CDR3 covers 14 residues. The variable domain in full, with the rest retrieved from reference TRBV5-4 and TRBJ2-1, is ETGVTQSPTHLIKTRGQQVTLRCSSQSGHNTVSWYQQALGQGPQFIFQYYREEENGRGNFPPRFSGLQFPNYSSELNVNALELDDSALYLCASSSGQGNNEQFFGPGTRLTVL.

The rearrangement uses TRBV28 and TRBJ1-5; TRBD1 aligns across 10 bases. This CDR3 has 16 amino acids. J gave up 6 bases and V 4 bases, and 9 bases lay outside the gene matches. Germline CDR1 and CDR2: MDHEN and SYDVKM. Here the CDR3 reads CASSSLGQGEGQPQHF. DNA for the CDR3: TGTGCCAGCAGTTCCCTTGGACAGGGGGAAGGTCAGCCCCAGCATTTT.

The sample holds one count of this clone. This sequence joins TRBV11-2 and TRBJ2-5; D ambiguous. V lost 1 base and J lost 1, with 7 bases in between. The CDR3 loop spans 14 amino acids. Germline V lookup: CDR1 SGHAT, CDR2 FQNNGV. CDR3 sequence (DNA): TGTGCCAGCAGCTTAGCACCTAGCCAAGAGACCCAGTACTTC. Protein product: CASSLAPSQETQYF.

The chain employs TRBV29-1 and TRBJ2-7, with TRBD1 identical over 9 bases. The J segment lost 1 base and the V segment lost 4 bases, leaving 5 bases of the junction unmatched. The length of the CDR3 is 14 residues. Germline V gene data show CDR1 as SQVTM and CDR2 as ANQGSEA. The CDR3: CSVVGQGRSYEQYF. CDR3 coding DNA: TGCAGCGTTGTTGGACAGGGGAGATCCTACGAGCAGTACTTC.

This CDR3 reads CASSYWGGSGANVLTF. In nucleotides, the CDR3 is TGTGCCAGCAGTTACTGGGGGGGCTCCGGGGCCAACGTCCTGACTTTC. The chain has TRBV6-2 or TRBV6-3 and TRBJ2-6; D is possibly TRBD2 (7 bases). CDR1 is MNHEY and CDR2 is SVGEGT in the germline V gene. V lost 1 base, J lost 4 bases, and 11 bases lay in between. The CDR3 covers 16 residues.

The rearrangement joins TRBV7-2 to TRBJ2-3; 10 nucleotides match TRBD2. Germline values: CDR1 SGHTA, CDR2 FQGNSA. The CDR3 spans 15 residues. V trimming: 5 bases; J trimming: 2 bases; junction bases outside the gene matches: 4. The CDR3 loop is CASSQGTSDTDTQYF. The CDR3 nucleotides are TGTGCCAGCAGCCAAGGGACTAGCGACACAGATACGCAGTATTTT. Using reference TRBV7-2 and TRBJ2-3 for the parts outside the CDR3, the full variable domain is GAGVSQSPSNKVTEKGKDVELRCDPISGHTALYWYRQSLGQGLEFLIYFQGNSAPDKSGLPSDRFSAERTGGSVSTLTIQRTQQEDSAVYLCASSQGTSDTDTQYFGPGTRLTVL.

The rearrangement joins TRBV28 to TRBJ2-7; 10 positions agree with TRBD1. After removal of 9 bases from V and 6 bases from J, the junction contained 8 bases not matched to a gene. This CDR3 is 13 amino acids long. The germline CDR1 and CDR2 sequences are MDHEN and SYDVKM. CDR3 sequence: CASNRDRGLEQYF. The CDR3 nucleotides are TGTGCCAGTAACCGGGACAGGGGCCTCGAGCAGTACTTC. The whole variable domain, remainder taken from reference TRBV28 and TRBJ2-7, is DVKVTQSSRYLVKRTGEKVFLECVQDMDHENMFWYRQDPGLGLRLIYFSYDVKMKEKGDIPEGYSVSREKKERFSLILESASTNQTSMYLCASNRDRGLEQYFGPGTRLTVT.

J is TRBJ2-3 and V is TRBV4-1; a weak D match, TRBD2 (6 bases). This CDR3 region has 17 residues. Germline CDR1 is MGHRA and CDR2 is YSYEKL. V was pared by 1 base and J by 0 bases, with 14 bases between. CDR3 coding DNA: TGCGCCAGCAGCCAAGGCCCCCGGGGGTCTAGCACAGATACGCAGTATTTT. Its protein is CASSQGPRGSSTDTQYF.

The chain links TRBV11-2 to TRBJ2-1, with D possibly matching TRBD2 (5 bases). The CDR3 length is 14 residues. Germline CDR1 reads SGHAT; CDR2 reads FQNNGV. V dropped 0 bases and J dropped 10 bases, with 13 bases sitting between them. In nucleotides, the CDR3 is TGTGCCAGCAGCTTAGAAGAGGGCGTTGGCGAGCAGTTCTTC. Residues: CASSLEEGVGEQFF.

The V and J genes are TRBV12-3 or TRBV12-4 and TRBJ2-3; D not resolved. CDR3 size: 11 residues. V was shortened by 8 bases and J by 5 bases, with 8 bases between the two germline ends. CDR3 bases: TGTGCCAGCTCTACGCAAGATACGCAGTATTTT. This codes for CASSTQDTQYF.

The CDR3, as DNA: TGTGCCAGCAGCTTGGGTACTAGCGGAGGGGGGCCAGATACGCAGTATTTT. Amino acids: CASSLGTSGGGPDTQYF. The rearrangement joins TRBV7-9 to TRBJ2-3; 8 nucleotides align to TRBD2. CDR1 is SEHNR, CDR2 FQNEAQ, per germline (reference sequence). This CDR3 region has 17 residues. The J segment lost 4 bases and the V segment lost 3 bases, leaving 12 bases of the junction unmatched.

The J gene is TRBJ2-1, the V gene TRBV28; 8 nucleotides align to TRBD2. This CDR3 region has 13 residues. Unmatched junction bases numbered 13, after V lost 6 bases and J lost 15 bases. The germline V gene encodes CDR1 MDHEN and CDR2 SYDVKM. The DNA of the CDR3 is TGTGCCAGCAGCTCGATCCAAGGACTAGCTCTGTTCTTC. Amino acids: CASSSIQGLALFF.

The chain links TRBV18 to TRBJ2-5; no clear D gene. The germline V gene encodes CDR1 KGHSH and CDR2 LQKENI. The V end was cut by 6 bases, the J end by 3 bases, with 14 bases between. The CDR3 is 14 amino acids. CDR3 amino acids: CASSHRPVEETQYF. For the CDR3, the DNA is TGTGCCAGCTCTCACCGTCCAGTCGAAGAGACCCAGTACTTC.

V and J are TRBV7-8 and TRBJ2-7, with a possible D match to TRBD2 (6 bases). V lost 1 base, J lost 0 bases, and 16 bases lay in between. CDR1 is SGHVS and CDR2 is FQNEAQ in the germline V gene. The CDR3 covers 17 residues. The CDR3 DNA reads TGTGCCAGCAGCTTAGGGGTAGCGGTAAGCAGCTCCTACGAGCAGTACTTC. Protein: CASSLGVAVSSSYEQYF.